One and the same sample provided the 8 T cell receptor beta chains below, sequenced in a study of blood T cell repertoires in COVID-19. Method: immunoSEQ multiplex PCR; TCRdb's copy keeps in-frame clones and lacks some. Of nearly 90,000 clones listed, around 90% were seen once; the top ten hold 5% to 7%. The sequencing input was peripheral blood. The source of these receptors is a man in his late teens or twenties with COVID-19, enrolled during active disease.

V gene TRBV19 combines with J gene TRBJ1-3; TRBD1 aligns across 8 bases. Germline CDR1 reads LNHDA; CDR2 reads SQIVND (reference sequence). V dropped 5 bases and J dropped 0; count of bases not matched to a gene: 9. The CDR3 has 17 residues. The CDR3 region is CASSARPGQVSGNTIYF. CDR3 sequence (DNA): TGTGCCAGTAGTGCCCGACCGGGACAGGTCTCTGGAAACACCATATATTTT.

The chain employs TRBV6-1 and TRBJ1-1; maybe TRBD1 (5 bases). CDR1 and CDR2 from the germline V gene are MNHNS and SASEGT. Trimming stripped 2 bases from V and 4 bases from J, with 11 bases between. The CDR3 covers 14 residues. The CDR3 reads CASSERQGSTEAFF. DNA for the CDR3: TGTGCCAGCAGTGAAAGGCAGGGATCCACTGAAGCTTTCTTT.

The rearrangement uses TRBV2 and TRBJ1-1; weak D call: TRBD1 (5 bases). Between the trimmed V and J ends, which lost 6 bases and 4 bases, there was a span of 24 bases. This CDR3 comprises 17 residues. Germline V CDR1 and CDR2: SNHLY, FYNNEI. The CDR3 region is CASRPSPFTGISTEAFF. DNA of the CDR3: TGTGCCAGCAGGCCGAGTCCCTTTACAGGAATCAGCACTGAAGCTTTCTTT.

The CDR3 sequence is CSVSRAGHSYEQYF. CDR3 DNA: TGCAGCGTTAGCCGAGCGGGACACTCCTACGAGCAGTACTTC. The chain combines TRBV29-1 with TRBJ2-7; maybe TRBD2 (7 bases). V dropped 5 bases and J dropped 0 bases, with 14 bases sitting between them. Germline loops: CDR1 SQVTM, CDR2 ANQGSEA. This CDR3 contains 14 residues.

The chain couples TRBV13 to TRBJ2-3; TRBD2 agrees at 7 bases. CDR3 length: 11 amino acids. V lost 6 bases and J lost 7; bases outside the gene matches: 1. Germline V gives CDR1 PRHDT, CDR2 FYEKMQ (reference sequence). The CDR3 reads CASRAGHTQYF. DNA of the CDR3: TGTGCCAGCAGAGCGGGGCATACGCAGTATTTT. The whole variable domain, remainder taken from reference TRBV13 and TRBJ2-3, is AAGVIQSPRHLIKEKRETATLKCYPIPRHDTVYWYQQGPGQDPQFLISFYEKMQSDKGSIPDRFSAQQFSDYHSELNMSSLELGDSALYFCASRAGHTQYFGPGTRLTVL.

V usage is TRBV7-2 and J usage is TRBJ1-2, with D hard to call. Germline CDR1 and CDR2: SGHTA and FQGNSA. Trimming pared 3 bases from V and 8 bases from J, leaving 13 bases between. CDR3 length: 13 amino acids. CDR3 DNA: TGTGCCAGCAGCTTCAGTAATAACCCCGGCTACACCTTC. This sequence encodes CASSFSNNPGYTF. The full variable domain, rest sourced from reference TRBV7-2 and TRBJ1-2, is GAGVSQSPSNKVTEKGKDVELRCDPISGHTALYWYRQSLGQGLEFLIYFQGNSAPDKSGLPSDRFSAERTGGSVSTLTIQRTQQEDSAVYLCASSFSNNPGYTFGSGTRLTVV.

This CDR3 is CASSWGRNEQYF. The DNA of the CDR3 is TGTGCCAGCAGCTGGGGGAGGAACGAGCAGTACTTC. The chain joins TRBV5-6 to TRBJ2-7; tentatively, D is TRBD2 (6 bases). The germline V and J ends were trimmed by 3 bases and 5 bases, with 9 bases remaining between them. The germline gives CDR1 SGHDT, CDR2 YYEEEE. The CDR3 runs 12 residues.

V and J are TRBV27 and TRBJ2-1, with D possibly TRBD2 on 5 matching bases. V was pared by 3 bases and J by 2 bases, with 5 bases between. The CDR3 runs to 13 residues. Germline V gene lookup returns CDR1 MNHEY and CDR2 SMNVEV (reference sequence). Here the CDR3 DNA reads TGTGCCAGCAGTTTGGGAGCCTACAATGAGCAGTTCTTC. It translates to CASSLGAYNEQFF.